Included here is one T cell receptor (beta chain) sequence, with context. This sample was included in a study of blood T cell repertoires in COVID-19. With 0 bases removed from V and 7 bases from J, the gap between germline ends came to 4 bases. This CDR3 is built from 12 residues. Germline V gene data show CDR1 as SGDLS and CDR2 as YYNGEE. Produced via immunoSEQ multiplex PCR; TCRdb's table is partial and in-frame only. The table has a few hundred thousand clones, 70% to 75% seen once. This chain uses TRBV9 with TRBJ2-2; D is uncertain. This TCR derives from a woman older than 75 with acute or convalescent COVID-19. Source material: peripheral blood. The CDR3 DNA reads TGTGCCAGCAGCGTAGTTCTCGGGGAGCTGTTTTTT. Amino acids: CASSVVLGELFF. Full variable domain (remainder filled in from reference TRBV9 and TRBJ2-2): DSGVTQTPKHLITATGQRVTLRCSPRSGDLSVYWYQQSLDQGLQFLIQYYNGEERAKGNILERFSAQQFPDLHSELNLSSLELGDSALYFCASSVVLGELFFGEGSRLTVL.